The rows below give T cell receptor beta chains drawn from one sample of a study of T cells in Graves' hyperthyroidism and ophthalmopathy. TCRdb recomputed calls from the multiplex PCR reads with MiXCR, one row per CDR3 protein. The table shows over 250,000 distinct CDR3 sequences, with roughly 20% occurring only once. The sample consisted of blood. These receptors were obtained from a man aged 25-45 years with Graves' ophthalmopathy. Each CDR3 is given with its conserved first and last residue.

J	V	CDR3
TRBJ1-6	TRBV28	CASTRQERNSPLHF
TRBJ1-1	TRBV6-9	CASSYARDRGSAFF
TRBJ2-1	TRBV7-3	CASSYTGVNEQFF
TRBJ2-1	TRBV12-3/TRBV12-4	CASSFSGGRADEQFF
TRBJ2-7	TRBV2	CASSYGLAGPSYEQYF
TRBJ2-3	TRBV20-1	CSAYDSGGRDTQYF
TRBJ2-6	TRBV3-1	CASSLRPQSSGANVLTF
TRBJ2-7	TRBV20-1	CSAIAGGQGEQYF
TRBJ2-3	TRBV7-8	CASSPGTGKDTQYF
TRBJ2-5	TRBV6-1	CASSTIGGQYQETQYF
TRBJ1-1	TRBV11-3	CASSLNRQANTKAFF
TRBJ2-7	TRBV9	CASSVVDGGMQYF
TRBJ1-1	TRBV19	CASKFVLGGGTEAFF